Following are 4 T cell receptor beta chains from one sample sequenced in a study of T cells in Graves' hyperthyroidism and ophthalmopathy. The CDR3 regions of TCR beta were amplified from RNA transcripts. When the TCR CDR3 underwent first-round RT-PCR, the HTBI primer set was used. MiXCR, run by TCRdb on the multiplex PCR reads, gives a single entry per CDR3 protein. The data show roughly 580,000 distinct CDR3 sequences, around 13% seen once. The sequenced sample consisted of blood. Receptor source: a woman in her twenties or thirties with Graves' hyperthyroidism that later progressed to Graves' ophthalmopathy.

J is TRBJ2-7 and V is TRBV7-3, with TRBD2 matching 7 bases. V dropped 5 bases and J dropped 5; count of bases not matched to a gene: 6. The germline CDR1 and CDR2 sequences are SGHTA and FQGTGA. There are 13 residues in the CDR3. Written as DNA, the CDR3 is TGTGCCAGCAGCGTCCTGGGGGGGGACGAGCAGTACTTC. This sequence encodes CASSVLGGDEQYF. Looking up the rest from reference TRBV7-3 and TRBJ2-7 gives the full variable domain: GAGVSQTPSNKVTEKGKYVELRCDPISGHTALYWYRQSLGQGPEFLIYFQGTGAADDSGLPNDRFFAVRPEGSVSTLKIQRTERGDSAVYLCASSVLGGDEQYFGPGTRLTVT.

Comment on this clonotype: This may come from a read error, since a much larger clone is one base off. The chain has TRBV30 and TRBJ1-6; 7 bases fit TRBD1. Trimming took 4 bases from V and 8 from J; bases not matched to a gene: 8. Per the germline V gene, CDR1 is GTSNPN and CDR2 is SVGIG (reference sequence). This CDR3 has 14 residues. For the CDR3, the DNA is TGTGCCTGGAATGTGATCAGGGGGGATTCACCCCTCCACTTT. It translates to CAWNVIRGDSPLHF.

Comment on this clonotype: This may be a read error, as it is one base from a much larger clone. The V call is TRBV10-3, the J call TRBJ2-3; D is ambiguous. Per the germline V gene, CDR1 is ENHRY and CDR2 is SYGVKD. CDR3 size: 14 residues. CDR3 sequence: CAVRNPPDTDTQYF. In nucleotides, the CDR3 is TGTGCCGTCAGGAACCCCCCGGACACAGATACGCAGTATTTT.

This clonotype was seen ten or more times. The rearrangement joins TRBV5-1 to TRBJ2-2; D might be TRBD1 (5 bases). The CDR3 is made up of 15 amino acids. CDR1 and CDR2 from the germline V gene are SGHRS and YFSETQ. Trimming took 9 bases from V and 2 from J, leaving 17 bases between them. Here the CDR3 DNA reads TGCGCCACCTCCCCCAGGGTCGACAACACCGGGGAGCTGTTTTTT. It is translated as CATSPRVDNTGELFF.